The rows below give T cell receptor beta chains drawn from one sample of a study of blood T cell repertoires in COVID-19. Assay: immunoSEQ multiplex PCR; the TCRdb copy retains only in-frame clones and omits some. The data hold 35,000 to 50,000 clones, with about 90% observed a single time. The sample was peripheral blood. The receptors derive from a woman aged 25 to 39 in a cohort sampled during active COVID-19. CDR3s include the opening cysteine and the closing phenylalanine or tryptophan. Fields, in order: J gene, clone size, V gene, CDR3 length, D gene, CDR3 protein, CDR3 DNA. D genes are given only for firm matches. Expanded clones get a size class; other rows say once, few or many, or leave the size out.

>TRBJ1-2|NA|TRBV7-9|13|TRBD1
CASSSDRGYGYTF
TGTGCCAGCAGCTCCGACAGGGGCTATGGCTACACCTTC
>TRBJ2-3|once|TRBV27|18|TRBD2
CASSLSARPAGGTDTQYF
TGTGCCAGCAGTTTATCGGCTCGTCCAGCGGGAGGGACAGATACGCAGTATTTT
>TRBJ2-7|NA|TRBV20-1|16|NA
CSASPPKPGVSHEQYF
TGCAGTGCTAGTCCTCCAAAACCAGGGGTTTCCCACGAGCAGTACTTC
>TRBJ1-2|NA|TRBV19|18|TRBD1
CASSNGGRQGGDPYGYTF
TGTGCCAGTTCCAATGGGGGGCGACAGGGGGGAGACCCGTATGGCTACACCTTC
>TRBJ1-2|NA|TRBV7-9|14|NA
CASSLEALRGGYTF
TGTGCCAGCAGCTTAGAGGCATTGAGAGGAGGCTACACCTTC
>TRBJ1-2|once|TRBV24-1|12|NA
CATSWGGEDYTF
TGTGCCACCAGCTGGGGAGGGGAAGATTACACCTTC
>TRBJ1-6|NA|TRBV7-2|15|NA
CASSLFHSYNSPLHF
TGTGCCAGCAGCTTATTCCACTCCTATAATTCACCCCTCCACTTT
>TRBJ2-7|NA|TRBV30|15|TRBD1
CAWSTRTGISYEQYF
TGTGCCTGGAGTACCCGGACAGGAATCTCCTACGAGCAGTACTTC
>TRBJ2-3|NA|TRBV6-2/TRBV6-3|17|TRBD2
CASSYSGLAGFSDTQYF
TGTGCCAGCAGTTACTCCGGACTAGCGGGATTCTCAGATACGCAGTATTTT
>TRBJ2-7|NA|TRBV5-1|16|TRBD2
CASSLASGRAAYEQYF
TGCGCCAGCAGCTTGGCCAGCGGGAGAGCAGCCTACGAGCAGTACTTC
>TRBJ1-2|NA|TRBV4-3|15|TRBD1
CASSQEAGGYYGYTF
TGCGCCAGCAGCCAAGAAGCAGGGGGATACTATGGCTACACCTTC
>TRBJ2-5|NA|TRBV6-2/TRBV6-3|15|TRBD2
CASSSYREGKETQYF
TGTGCCAGCAGTTCTTACCGGGAGGGTAAAGAGACCCAGTACTTC
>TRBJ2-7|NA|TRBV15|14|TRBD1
CATSRGTGGDEQYF
TGTGCCACCAGCCGCGGGACAGGCGGGGACGAGCAGTACTTC
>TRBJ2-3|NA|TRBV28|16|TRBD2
CASSSGVGGGTDTQYF
TGTGCCAGCAGTTCTGGGGTGGGAGGGGGCACAGATACGCAGTATTTT
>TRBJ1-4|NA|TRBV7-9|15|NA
CASSSQGATNEKLFF
TGTGCCAGCAGCTCCCAAGGAGCAACTAATGAAAAACTGTTTTTT
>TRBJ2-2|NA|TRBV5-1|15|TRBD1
CASSPGQGNTGELFF
TGCGCCAGCAGTCCTGGACAGGGAAACACCGGGGAGCTGTTTTTT
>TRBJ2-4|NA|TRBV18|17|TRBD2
CASSPRTSGRSKNIQYF
TGTGCCAGCTCACCGAGGACTAGCGGGAGATCCAAAAACATTCAGTACTTC
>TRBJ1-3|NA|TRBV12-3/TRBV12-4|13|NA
CASRQGLQNTIYF
TGTGCCAGCAGGCAGGGGTTACAGAACACCATATATTTT
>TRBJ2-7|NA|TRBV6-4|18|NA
CASSDFRMDTHPSYEQYF
TGTGCCAGCAGTGACTTCCGGATGGACACACATCCTTCCTACGAGCAGTACTTC
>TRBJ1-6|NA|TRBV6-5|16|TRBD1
CASSYSRQGNNSPLHF
TGTGCCAGCAGTTATTCCCGACAGGGGAATAATTCACCCCTCCACTTT